A selection of T cell receptor beta chains follows, all from one sample in a study of blood T cell repertoires in COVID-19. Data came from immunoSEQ multiplex PCR; TCRdb stores just in-frame clones and leaves some out. The sample contains tens of thousands of clones, almost 85% of which appear only once. The sequencing sample was made of peripheral blood. These receptors all come from a human donor in a cohort sampled during active COVID-19. Each CDR3 is given with its conserved first and last residue. Fields, in order: V gene, J gene, D gene, clone size, CDR3 DNA, CDR3 protein. A D gene is named only where the DNA matches it firmly. Size is stated for part of the rows, as once, few or many counts, or as a class when the clone is expanded.

TRBV7-8,TRBJ2-1,TRBD1,-,TGTGCCAGCAGCCCCGGGACAGGGGACAATGAGCAGTTCTTC,CASSPGTGDNEQFF
TRBV6-1,TRBJ1-2,-,-,TGTGCCAGCAGTGAACGGGGTGTTAGCTATGGCTACACCTTC,CASSERGVSYGYTF
TRBV5-1,TRBJ2-1,-,-,TGCGCCAGCAGCCTCGATAGCAGAGACAATGAGCAGTTCTTC,CASSLDSRDNEQFF
TRBV7-2,TRBJ2-3,-,-,TGTGCCAGCAGCCTCGAATTGCGGCGGCGGCTTAACACAGATACGCAGTATTTT,CASSLELRRRLNTDTQYF
TRBV11-3,TRBJ2-3,TRBD2,-,TGTGCCAGCAGCTTAGGGAGGTACGGGAGCGGGGCAGATACGCAGTATTTT,CASSLGRYGSGADTQYF
TRBV9,TRBJ2-1,TRBD1,-,TGTGCCAGCAGCGGGGCTCTGAGGACAGGGTCTGAGCAGTTCTTC,CASSGALRTGSEQFF
TRBV5-4,TRBJ2-2,TRBD2,-,TGTGCCAGCAGCCTGATAGCGGGAGTTAGCACCGGGGAGCTGTTTTTT,CASSLIAGVSTGELFF
TRBV6-5,TRBJ2-5,-,-,TGTGCCAGCAGCCAACAAGAGACCCAGTACTTC,CASSQQETQYF
TRBV19,TRBJ2-1,TRBD1,-,TGTGCCAGTAGCTCTACAGGGGGAGCATACAATGAGCAGTTCTTC,CASSSTGGAYNEQFF
TRBV10-3,TRBJ2-5,TRBD2,-,TGTGCCATCAGCGGGGAGGGGACGGAGACCCAGTACTTC,CAISGEGTETQYF
TRBV4-3,TRBJ2-7,TRBD2,-,TGCGCCAGCAGCCTGGGGACTAGCCGTACCTACGAGCAGTACTTC,CASSLGTSRTYEQYF
TRBV15,TRBJ2-7,-,-,TGTGCCACCAGTAGACGCGGCTACGAGCAGTACTTC,CATSRRGYEQYF
TRBV13,TRBJ1-2,-,-,TGTGCCAGCAGCTTGGCCGCTCTTAACTATGGCTACACCTTC,CASSLAALNYGYTF
TRBV9,TRBJ2-4,TRBD2,few,TGTGCCAGCAGCCCCCAGACTAGCCACCCCCAGTACTTC,CASSPQTSHPQYF
TRBV4-3,TRBJ2-1,TRBD2,-,TGCGCCAGCAGCCACGTAACTAGCGGGAGGGCCGTAGTCAATGAGCAGTTCTTC,CASSHVTSGRAVVNEQFF
TRBV9,TRBJ2-4,-,few,TGTGCCAGCAGCGTAGGGTCTAACAAAAACATTCAGTACTTC,CASSVGSNKNIQYF
TRBV16,TRBJ2-2,-,-,TGTGCCAGCAGCCAATCGCACCTCGGCGGGGAGCTGTTTTTT,CASSQSHLGGELFF
TRBV19,TRBJ1-1,-,-,TGTGCCAGTACTAGATCCCCTGGGTCCACTGAAGCTTTCTTT,CASTRSPGSTEAFF
TRBV4-2,TRBJ1-3,TRBD1,few,TGTGCCAGCAGCCAACAACAGGGGTTGGGAAACACCATATATTTT,CASSQQQGLGNTIYF
TRBV11-3,TRBJ2-5,-,-,TGTGCCAGCAGCTTAGGCGTACGCCCTGAAGAGACCCAGTACTTC,CASSLGVRPEETQYF
TRBV3-1/TRBV3-2,TRBJ2-3,-,-,TGTGCCAGCAGCCAAGTTTCTAGCCCCAGGGATACGCAGTATTTT,CASSQVSSPRDTQYF
TRBV11-2,TRBJ2-7,-,-,TGTGCCAGCAGCCGACTGGGCAGGGGATCCCACGAGCAGTACTTC,CASSRLGRGSHEQYF
TRBV6-5,TRBJ2-5,TRBD1,-,TGTGCCAGCAGTTTACCGGGACAGCCCCAAGAGACCCAGTACTTC,CASSLPGQPQETQYF
TRBV5-4,TRBJ1-3,TRBD1,-,TGTGCCAGCAGCTTGAGAGACAGGGTCTCTGGAAACACCATATATTTT,CASSLRDRVSGNTIYF
TRBV28,TRBJ2-5,TRBD2,-,TGTGCCAGCAGTTTAGGCCTAGCGGTCCAAGAGACCCAGTACTTC,CASSLGLAVQETQYF
TRBV4-2,TRBJ1-2,-,-,TGTGCCAGCAGCCCGGACATAGCTACGGGCTACACCTTC,CASSPDIATGYTF
TRBV28,TRBJ1-2,-,-,TGTGCCAGCAGTTCCGGACAGAACTATGGCTACACCTTC,CASSSGQNYGYTF
TRBV2,TRBJ2-6,TRBD1,-,TGTGCCAGCAGCCTCACAGGGGGAACTGGGGCCAACGTCCTGACTTTC,CASSLTGGTGANVLTF
TRBV6-5,TRBJ2-7,-,-,TGTGCCACCTTTTATTACGAGCAGTACTTC,CATFYYEQYF
TRBV27,TRBJ2-7,-,-,TGTGCCAGCAGTTTAGGGCACGAGCAGTACTTC,CASSLGHEQYF
TRBV3-1/TRBV3-2,TRBJ2-7,TRBD2,-,TGTGCCAGCAGCCAAGACGACTGGCCTAGCGGGAGCGGGGACGAGCAGTACTTC,CASSQDDWPSGSGDEQYF
TRBV7-3,TRBJ2-1,-,-,TGTGCCAGCTCAACCCTGTCCCGGGGCTCCTACAATGAGCAGTTCTTC,CASSTLSRGSYNEQFF
TRBV9,TRBJ1-1,TRBD1,-,TGTGCCAGCAGCCCACGACAGGGTGGAGCTTTCTTT,CASSPRQGGAFF
TRBV7-2,TRBJ2-3,-,-,TGTGCCAGCAGCCCCTTCACAGATACGCAGTATTTT,CASSPFTDTQYF
TRBV19,TRBJ2-1,TRBD2,-,TGTGCCAGTAGTAGGTCTAGCGGCCCCCCTTACAATGAGCAGTTCTTC,CASSRSSGPPYNEQFF
TRBV7-3,TRBJ2-1,TRBD2,-,TGTGCCAGCAGCGGACTAGCGGGAGGGCCCCAGGGTGGCCGATACAATGAGCAGTTCTTC,CASSGLAGGPQGGRYNEQFF
TRBV4-1,TRBJ1-5,TRBD1,-,TGCGCCAGCAGCCTTGGACAGGGGGCTAGCAATCAGCCCCAGCATTTT,CASSLGQGASNQPQHF
TRBV27,TRBJ1-4,-,-,TGTGCCAGCCGCCCAGGGAATAATGAAAAACTGTTTTTT,CASRPGNNEKLFF
TRBV4-3,TRBJ1-2,-,-,TGCGCCAGCAGCCAAGAGAAGAACAGCCGCTATGGCTACACCTTC,CASSQEKNSRYGYTF
TRBV28,TRBJ2-3,TRBD2,-,TGTGCCAGCAGAACTAGCGGGACATCCACAGATACGCAGTATTTT,CASRTSGTSTDTQYF
TRBV28,TRBJ1-6,TRBD1,-,TGTGCCAGCATCCTTTGGACAGGAGGGTCACCCCTCCACTTT,CASILWTGGSPLHF
TRBV30,TRBJ1-1,-,-,TGTGCCTGGAGTTTACAGGTGAACACTGAAGCTTTCTTT,CAWSLQVNTEAFF
TRBV27,TRBJ1-1,-,-,TGTGCCAGCAGTTTACGGGGGGGCGGGGCTACGAACACTGAAGCTTTCTTT,CASSLRGGGATNTEAFF